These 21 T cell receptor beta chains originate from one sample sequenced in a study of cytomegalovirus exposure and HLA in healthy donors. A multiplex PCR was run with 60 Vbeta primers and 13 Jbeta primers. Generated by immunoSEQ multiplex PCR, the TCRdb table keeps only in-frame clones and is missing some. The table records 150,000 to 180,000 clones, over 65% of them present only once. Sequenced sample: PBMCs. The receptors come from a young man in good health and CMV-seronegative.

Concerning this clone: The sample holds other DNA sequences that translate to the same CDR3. This CDR3 is CASSLTGGYEQYF. The CDR3, as DNA: TGTGCCAGCAGCTTGACAGGGGGATACGAGCAGTACTTC. The rearrangement uses TRBV5-4 and TRBJ2-7, with TRBD1 matching 8 bases. Per the germline V gene, CDR1 is SGHNT and CDR2 is YYREEE (reference sequence). Trimming cost V 1 base and J 4 bases; bases outside gene matches: 1. The CDR3 sequence is 13 residues long.

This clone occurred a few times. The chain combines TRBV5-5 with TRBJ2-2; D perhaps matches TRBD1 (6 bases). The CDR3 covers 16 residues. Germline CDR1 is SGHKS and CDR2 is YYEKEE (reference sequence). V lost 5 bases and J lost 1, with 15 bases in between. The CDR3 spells CASRGAGTLNTGELFF. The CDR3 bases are TGTGCCAGCAGGGGTGCCGGGACACTGAACACCGGGGAGCTGTTTTTT. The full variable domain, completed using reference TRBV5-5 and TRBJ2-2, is DAGVTQSPTHLIKTRGQQVTLRCSPISGHKSVSWYQQVLGQGPQFIFQYYEKEERGRGNFPDRFSARQFPNYSSELNVNALLLGDSALYLCASRGAGTLNTGELFFGEGSRLTVL.

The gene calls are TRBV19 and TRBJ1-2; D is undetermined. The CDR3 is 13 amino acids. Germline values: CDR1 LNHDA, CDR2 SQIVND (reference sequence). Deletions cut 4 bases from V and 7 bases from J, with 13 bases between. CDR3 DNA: TGTGCCAGTAGTAGGAGCGAGGAGGGTGGCTACACCTTC. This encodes CASSRSEEGGYTF.

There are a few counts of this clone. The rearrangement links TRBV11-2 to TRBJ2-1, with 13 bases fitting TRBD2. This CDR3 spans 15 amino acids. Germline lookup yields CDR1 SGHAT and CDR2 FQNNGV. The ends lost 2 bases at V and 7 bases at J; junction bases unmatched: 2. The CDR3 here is CASSLPGLAGNEQFF. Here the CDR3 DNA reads TGTGCCAGCAGCTTACCGGGACTAGCGGGGAATGAGCAGTTCTTC.

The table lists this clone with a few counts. The DNA of the CDR3 is TGTGCCAGCAGTTCAATAGCGGGGGGCGAGCAGTACTTC. This codes for CASSSIAGGEQYF. This chain links TRBV28 with TRBJ2-7, with 10 bases identical to TRBD2. From germline, CDR1 is MDHEN and CDR2 SYDVKM. The CDR3 covers 13 residues. J was trimmed by 6 bases and V by 4 bases; bases with no gene match: 3.

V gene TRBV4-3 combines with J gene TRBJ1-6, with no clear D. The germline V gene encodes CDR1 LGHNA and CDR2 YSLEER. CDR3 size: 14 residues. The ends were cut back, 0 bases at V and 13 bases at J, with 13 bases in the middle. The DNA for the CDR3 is TGCGCCAGCAGCCAAGATGGGCTGGATAATCCCCTCCACTTT. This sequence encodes CASSQDGLDNPLHF.

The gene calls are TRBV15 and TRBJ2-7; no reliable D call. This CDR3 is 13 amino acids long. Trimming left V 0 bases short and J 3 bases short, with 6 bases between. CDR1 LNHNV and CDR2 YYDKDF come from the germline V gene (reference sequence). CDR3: CATSRDISYEQYF. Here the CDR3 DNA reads TGTGCCACCAGCAGAGATATCAGCTACGAGCAGTACTTC. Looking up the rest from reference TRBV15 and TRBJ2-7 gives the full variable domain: DAMVIQNPRYQVTQFGKPVTLSCSQTLNHNVMYWYQQKSSQAPKLLFHYYDKDFNNEADTPDNFQSRRPNTSFCFLDIRSPGLGDTAMYLCATSRDISYEQYFGPGTRLTVT.

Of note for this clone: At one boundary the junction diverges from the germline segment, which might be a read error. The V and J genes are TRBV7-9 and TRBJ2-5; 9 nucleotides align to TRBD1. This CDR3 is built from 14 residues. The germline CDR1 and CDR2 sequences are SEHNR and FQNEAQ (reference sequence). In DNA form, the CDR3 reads TGTTCCAGCAGCCCCGGGACAGGGTGGGAGACCCAGTACTTC. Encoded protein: CSSSPGTGWETQYF.

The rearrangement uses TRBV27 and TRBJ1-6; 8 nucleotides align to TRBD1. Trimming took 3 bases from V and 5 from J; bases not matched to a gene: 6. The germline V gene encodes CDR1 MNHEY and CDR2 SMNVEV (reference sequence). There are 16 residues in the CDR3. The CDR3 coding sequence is TGTGCCAGCAGTTTTCAGGACAGGGTGAATAATTCACCCCTCCACTTT. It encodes CASSFQDRVNNSPLHF.

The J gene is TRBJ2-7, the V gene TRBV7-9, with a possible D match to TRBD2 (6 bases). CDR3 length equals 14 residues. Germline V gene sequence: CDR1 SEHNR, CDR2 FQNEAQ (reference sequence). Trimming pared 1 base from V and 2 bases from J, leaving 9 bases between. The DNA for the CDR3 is TGTGCCAGCAGCTTAGGTTCGGGGGCCTACGAGCAGTACTTC. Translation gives CASSLGSGAYEQYF.

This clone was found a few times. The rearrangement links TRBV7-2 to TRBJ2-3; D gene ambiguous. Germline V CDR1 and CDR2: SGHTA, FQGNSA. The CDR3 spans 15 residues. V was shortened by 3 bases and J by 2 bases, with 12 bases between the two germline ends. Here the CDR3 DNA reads TGTGCCAGCAGCTTCAGAGGTTTTCTCACAGATACGCAGTATTTT. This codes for CASSFRGFLTDTQYF.

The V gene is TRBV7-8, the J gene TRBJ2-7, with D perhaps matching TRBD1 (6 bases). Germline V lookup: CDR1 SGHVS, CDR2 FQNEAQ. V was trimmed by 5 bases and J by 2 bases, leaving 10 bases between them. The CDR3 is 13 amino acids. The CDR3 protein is CASSARQAYEQYF. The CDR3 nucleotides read TGTGCCAGCAGCGCGAGACAGGCCTACGAGCAGTACTTC.

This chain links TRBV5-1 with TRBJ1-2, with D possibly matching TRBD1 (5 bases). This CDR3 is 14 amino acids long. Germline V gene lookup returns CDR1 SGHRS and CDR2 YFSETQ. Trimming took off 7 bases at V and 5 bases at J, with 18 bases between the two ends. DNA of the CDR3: TGCGCCAGCTCCACCGACGGGGGGGGATATGGCTACACCTTC. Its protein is CASSTDGGGYGYTF.

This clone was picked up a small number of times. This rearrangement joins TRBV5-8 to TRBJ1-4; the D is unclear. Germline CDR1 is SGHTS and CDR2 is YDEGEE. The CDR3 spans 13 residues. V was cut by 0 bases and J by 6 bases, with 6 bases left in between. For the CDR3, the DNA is TGTGCCAGCAGCTTGGTGATAGATGAAAAACTGTTTTTT. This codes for CASSLVIDEKLFF.

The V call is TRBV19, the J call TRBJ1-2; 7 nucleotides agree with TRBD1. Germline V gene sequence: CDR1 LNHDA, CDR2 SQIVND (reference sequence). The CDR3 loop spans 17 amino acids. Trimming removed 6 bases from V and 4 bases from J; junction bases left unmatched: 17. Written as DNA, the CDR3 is TGTGCCAGTAGCCCGCAGGGCGGCCTACAGGGGCGCTATGGCTACACCTTC. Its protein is CASSPQGGLQGRYGYTF. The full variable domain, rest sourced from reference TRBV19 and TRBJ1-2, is DGGITQSPKYLFRKEGQNVTLSCEQNLNHDAMYWYRQDPGQGLRLIYYSQIVNDFQKGDIAEGYSVSREKKESFPLTVTSAQKNPTAFYLCASSPQGGLQGRYGYTFGSGTRLTVV.

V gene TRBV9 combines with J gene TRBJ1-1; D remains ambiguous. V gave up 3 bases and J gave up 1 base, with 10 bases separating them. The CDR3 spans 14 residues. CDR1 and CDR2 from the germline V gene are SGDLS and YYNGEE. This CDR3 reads CASSALDQNTEAFF. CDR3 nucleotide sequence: TGTGCCAGCAGCGCCCTAGACCAGAACACTGAAGCTTTCTTT.

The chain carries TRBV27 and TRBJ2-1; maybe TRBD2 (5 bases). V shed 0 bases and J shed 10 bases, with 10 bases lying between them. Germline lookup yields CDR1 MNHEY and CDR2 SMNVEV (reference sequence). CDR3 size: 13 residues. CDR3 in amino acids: CASSLSGVTEQFF. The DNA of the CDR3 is TGTGCCAGCAGTTTATCGGGAGTCACGGAGCAGTTCTTC.

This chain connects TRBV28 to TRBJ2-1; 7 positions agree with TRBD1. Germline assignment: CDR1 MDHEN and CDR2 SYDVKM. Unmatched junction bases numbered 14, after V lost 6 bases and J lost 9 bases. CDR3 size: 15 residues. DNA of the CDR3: TGTGCCAGCAGCCGAGGGACAGTCATGGGAAGTGAGCAGTTCTTC. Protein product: CASSRGTVMGSEQFF. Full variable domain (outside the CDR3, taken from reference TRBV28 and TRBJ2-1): DVKVTQSSRYLVKRTGEKVFLECVQDMDHENMFWYRQDPGLGLRLIYFSYDVKMKEKGDIPEGYSVSREKKERFSLILESASTNQTSMYLCASSRGTVMGSEQFFGPGTRLTVL.

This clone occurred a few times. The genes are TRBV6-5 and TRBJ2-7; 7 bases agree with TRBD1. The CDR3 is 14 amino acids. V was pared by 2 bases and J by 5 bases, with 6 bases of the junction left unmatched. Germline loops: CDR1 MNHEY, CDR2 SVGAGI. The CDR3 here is CASSYVQGRDEQYF. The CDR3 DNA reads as TGTGCCAGCAGTTACGTACAGGGGCGGGACGAGCAGTACTTC.

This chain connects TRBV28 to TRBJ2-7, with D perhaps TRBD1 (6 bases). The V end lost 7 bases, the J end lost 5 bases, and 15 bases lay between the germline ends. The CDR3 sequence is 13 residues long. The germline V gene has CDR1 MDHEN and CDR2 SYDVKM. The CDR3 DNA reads TGTGCCAGCAAGGGCAGGGGTTACCACGAGCAGTACTTC. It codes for CASKGRGYHEQYF.

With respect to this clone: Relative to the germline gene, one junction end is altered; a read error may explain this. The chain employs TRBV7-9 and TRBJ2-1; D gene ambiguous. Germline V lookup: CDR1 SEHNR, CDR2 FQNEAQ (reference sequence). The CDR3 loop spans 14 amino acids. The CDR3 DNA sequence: TGTTCCAGCACCCTTGGTTTGGGCAACAATGAGCAGTTCTTC. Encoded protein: CSSTLGLGNNEQFF.